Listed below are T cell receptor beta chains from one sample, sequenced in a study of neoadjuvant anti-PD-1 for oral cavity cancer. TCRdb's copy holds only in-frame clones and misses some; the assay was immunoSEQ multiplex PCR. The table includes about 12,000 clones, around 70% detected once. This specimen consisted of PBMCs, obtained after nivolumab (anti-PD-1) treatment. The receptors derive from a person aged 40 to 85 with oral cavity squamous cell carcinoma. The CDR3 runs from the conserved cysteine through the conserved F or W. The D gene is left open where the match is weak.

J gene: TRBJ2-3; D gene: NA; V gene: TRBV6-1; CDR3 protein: CASSPPGVTQYF
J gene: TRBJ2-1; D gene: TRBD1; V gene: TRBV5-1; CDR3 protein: CASRPGTGGSEQFF
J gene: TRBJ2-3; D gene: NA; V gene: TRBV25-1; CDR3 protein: CASSDQAGDTQYF
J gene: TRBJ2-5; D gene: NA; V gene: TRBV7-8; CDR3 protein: CASSSGPKGTQYF
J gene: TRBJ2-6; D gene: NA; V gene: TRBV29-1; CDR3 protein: CSVGTNSGANVLTF
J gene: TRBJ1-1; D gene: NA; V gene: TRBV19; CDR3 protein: CASSITGPRIGAFF
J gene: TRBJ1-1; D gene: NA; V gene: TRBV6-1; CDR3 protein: CASADSPMNTEAFF
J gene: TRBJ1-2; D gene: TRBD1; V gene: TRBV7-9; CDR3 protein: CASSTYRGGGYTF
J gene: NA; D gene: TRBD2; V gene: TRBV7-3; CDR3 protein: CASSPGTSFYEQYF
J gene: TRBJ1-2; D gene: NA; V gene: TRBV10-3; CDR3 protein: CAISETGTYGYTF
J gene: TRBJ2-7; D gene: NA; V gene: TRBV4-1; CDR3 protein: CASSPIFRGSYEQYF
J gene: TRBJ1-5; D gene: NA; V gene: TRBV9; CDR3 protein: CASSVGSMSNQPQHF
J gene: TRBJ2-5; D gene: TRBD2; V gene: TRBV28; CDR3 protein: CASSYGGTAGETQYF
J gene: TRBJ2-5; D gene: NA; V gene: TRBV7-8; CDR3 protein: CASSSGWKETQYF
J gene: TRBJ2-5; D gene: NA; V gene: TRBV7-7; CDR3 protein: CASSPTGAQETQYF
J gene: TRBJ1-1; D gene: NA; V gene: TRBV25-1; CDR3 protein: CASSEGGNTEAFF
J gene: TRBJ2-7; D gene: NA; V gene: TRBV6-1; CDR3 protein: CASGPGFHEQYF
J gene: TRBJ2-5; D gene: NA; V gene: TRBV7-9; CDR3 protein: CASSSGTQYF
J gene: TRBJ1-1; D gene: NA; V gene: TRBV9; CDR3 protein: CASSGYRDTEAFF
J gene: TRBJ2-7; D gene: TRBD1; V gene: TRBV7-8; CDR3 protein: CASSNRDRTYEQYF
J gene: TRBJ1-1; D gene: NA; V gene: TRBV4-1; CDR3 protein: CASSHPPGRLGEAFF
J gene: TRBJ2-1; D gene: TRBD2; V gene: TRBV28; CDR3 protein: CASSRTSRNEQFF
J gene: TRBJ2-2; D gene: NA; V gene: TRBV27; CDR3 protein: CASSLRYGELFF
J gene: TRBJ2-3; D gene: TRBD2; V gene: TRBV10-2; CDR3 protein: CASSGTSGSWTDTQYF
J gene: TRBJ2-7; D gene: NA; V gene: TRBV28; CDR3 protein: CASSGDKHWTTWDYEQYF
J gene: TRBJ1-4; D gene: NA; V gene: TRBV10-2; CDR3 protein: CASSERSNEKLFF
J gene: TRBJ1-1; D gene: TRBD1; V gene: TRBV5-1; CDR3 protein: CASSFDRGGTEAFF
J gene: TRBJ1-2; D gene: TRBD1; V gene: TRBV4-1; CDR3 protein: CASSQDPGTGTGDGYTF
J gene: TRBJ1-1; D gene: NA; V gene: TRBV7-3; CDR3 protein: CASSLGMNTEAFF
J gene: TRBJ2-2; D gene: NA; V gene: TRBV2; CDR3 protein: CASKPLQSTGELFF
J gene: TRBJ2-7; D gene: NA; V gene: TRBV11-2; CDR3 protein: CASSPGLGEQYF
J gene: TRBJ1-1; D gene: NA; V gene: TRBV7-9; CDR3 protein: CASSSFKGVTEAFF
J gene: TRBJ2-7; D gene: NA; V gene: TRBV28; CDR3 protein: CASSYQGIGERYF
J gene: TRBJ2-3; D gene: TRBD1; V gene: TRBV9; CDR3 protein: CASSYRGTGTDTQYF
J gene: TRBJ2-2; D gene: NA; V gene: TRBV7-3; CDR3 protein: CASSLGGLGTGELFF
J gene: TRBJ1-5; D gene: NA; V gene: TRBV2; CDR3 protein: CASRPGGQFGNQPQHF
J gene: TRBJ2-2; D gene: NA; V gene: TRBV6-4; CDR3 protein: CASSDRDTGELFF
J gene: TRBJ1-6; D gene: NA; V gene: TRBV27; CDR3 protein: CASSLMAPSYNSPLHF
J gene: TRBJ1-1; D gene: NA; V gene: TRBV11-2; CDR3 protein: CASSFSEAPRTEAFF
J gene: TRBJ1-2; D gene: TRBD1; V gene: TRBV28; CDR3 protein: CASSLSGGNGYTF
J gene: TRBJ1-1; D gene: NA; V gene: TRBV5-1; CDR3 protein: CASSLQQRNTEAFF
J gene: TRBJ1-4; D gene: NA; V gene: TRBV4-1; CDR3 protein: CASSHELGTAEKLFF
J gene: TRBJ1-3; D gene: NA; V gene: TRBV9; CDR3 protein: CASSLRREPGNTIYF
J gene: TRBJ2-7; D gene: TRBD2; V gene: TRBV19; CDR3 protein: CASSTYGGGGYYEQYF
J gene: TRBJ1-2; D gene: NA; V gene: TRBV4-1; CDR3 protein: CASSQGRANYGYTF
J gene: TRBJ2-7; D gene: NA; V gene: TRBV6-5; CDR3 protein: CASRRAPPSHEQYF
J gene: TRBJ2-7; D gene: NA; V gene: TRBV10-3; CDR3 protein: CAISESNYEQYF
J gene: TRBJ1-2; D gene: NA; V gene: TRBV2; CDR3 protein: CASSDYRDGYTF
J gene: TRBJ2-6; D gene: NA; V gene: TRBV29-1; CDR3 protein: CSVYSSGANVLTF
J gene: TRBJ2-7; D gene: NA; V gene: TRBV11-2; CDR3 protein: CASSLAPSGSYEQYF